Shown below are 27 T cell receptor beta chains from a single sample sequenced in a study of quantifying T cell responses using KT2 cells. Study background: TCR alpha and beta constant-region primers primed reverse transcription of RNA.

The cDNA 3' end received a ligated oligonucleotide with a UMI. An equimolar mix of RC1.1 and RC1.2 primed the beta chain across TRBC1 and TRBC2. TCRdb passed the UMI-ligation and nested PCR reads through MiXCR, listing each CDR3 protein once. The data show 25,000 to 40,000 distinct CDR3 sequences, approximately 10% seen once. The sample comprised PBMCs spiked with cells of the T cell clone KT2. The receptor set was obtained from a human donor.

About this clonotype itself: Germline is not matched at one junction end, which may reflect a read error. This sequence joins TRBV4-1 and TRBJ1-5, with D possibly matching TRBD1 (5 bases). CDR1 and CDR2 (germline): MGHRA, YSYEKL. The CDR3 spans 15 residues. Here the CDR3 reads CASSLQDYSNQHQHF. The CDR3 DNA follows: TGCGCCAGCAGCCTACAGGATTATAGCAATCAGCACCAGCATTTT.

The rearrangement links TRBV7-8 to TRBJ2-3, with 7 bases identical to TRBD2. V lost 0 bases, J lost 0 bases, and 9 bases stayed unmatched. CDR1 is SGHVS, CDR2 FQNEAQ, per germline. The CDR3 covers 18 residues. The CDR3 here is CASSLALTGGGSTDTQYF. The CDR3 DNA follows: TGTGCCAGCAGCTTAGCGCTAACCGGCGGGGGTAGCACAGATACGCAGTATTTT.

The chain recombines TRBV11-3 with TRBJ1-1; 7 nucleotides agree with TRBD1. CDR1 and CDR2 (germline): SGHNT, YENEEA. V lost 5 bases and J lost 5; bases outside the gene matches: 5. CDR3 length: 13 residues. The chain's CDR3 is CASSPNRGTEAFF. The CDR3 bases are TGTGCCAGCAGCCCGAACAGGGGAACTGAAGCTTTCTTT. Combining the CDR3 with reference TRBV11-3 and TRBJ1-1 gives the whole variable domain EAGVVQSPRYKIIEKKQPVAFWCNPISGHNTLYWYLQNLGQGPELLIRYENEEAVDDSQLPKDRFSAERLKGVDSTLKIQPAELGDSAVYLCASSPNRGTEAFFGQGTRLTVV.

This clonotype was found many times. The V gene is TRBV10-3, the J gene TRBJ1-2, with no clear D. The CDR3 runs 15 residues. CDR1 and CDR2 from the germline V gene are ENHRY and SYGVKD. Trimming left V 2 bases short and J 2 bases short, with 12 bases between. The CDR3 DNA sequence: TGTGCCATCAGTGAGGTTCCGGGAGTCAACTATGGCTACACCTTC. Translating it yields CAISEVPGVNYGYTF.

This clonotype was seen a few times. The V call is TRBV7-9, the J call TRBJ2-5; D gene uncertain. V shed 1 base and J shed 5 bases, with 5 bases lying between them. Germline values: CDR1 SEHNR, CDR2 FQNEAQ (reference sequence). The CDR3 loop spans 12 amino acids. The CDR3 is CASSLEPETQYF. CDR3 bases: TGTGCCAGCAGCTTAGAGCCGGAGACCCAGTACTTC.

The genes are TRBV2 and TRBJ2-1, with 8 bases that match TRBD1. V lost 8 bases and J lost 3; bases outside the gene matches: 6. CDR3 length: 14 amino acids. Germline CDR1 and CDR2: SNHLY and FYNNEI. The CDR3 region is CASEPGTGYNEQFF. The CDR3 nucleotides read TGTGCCAGCGAGCCCGGGACAGGCTACAATGAGCAGTTCTTC.

This clonotype came up a few times. The chain employs TRBV7-6 and TRBJ2-3, with 11 bases aligning to TRBD2. With 4 bases clipped from V and 2 bases from J, the junction kept 20 bases outside the gene matches. CDR1 is SGHVS and CDR2 is FNYEAQ in the germline V gene. The CDR3 has 21 amino acids. CDR3: CASSSPQGTSGTYKNTDTQYF. The CDR3 DNA reads as TGTGCCAGCAGCTCCCCCCAGGGGACTAGCGGTACCTATAAAAACACAGATACGCAGTATTTT.

This clonotype was observed a few times. This chain uses TRBV24-1 with TRBJ1-2, with D hard to call. The germline V and J ends were trimmed by 3 bases and 2 bases, with 6 bases remaining between them. Germline loops: CDR1 KGHDR, CDR2 SFDVKD. The CDR3 is 13 residues long. CDR3 DNA sequence: TGTGCCACCAGTGATCAGAACAACTATGGCTACACCTTC. The encoded protein is CATSDQNNYGYTF.

This clonotype showed up many times. The J gene is TRBJ2-7, the V gene TRBV7-2; 8 nucleotides line up with TRBD1. Unmatched junction bases numbered 10, after V lost 5 bases and J lost 7 bases. This CDR3 is built from 14 residues. Germline values: CDR1 SGHTA, CDR2 FQGNSA. As DNA, the CDR3 is TGTGCCAGCAGCCGTCGCCAGGGGGCTGGGGAGCAGTACTTC. It is translated as CASSRRQGAGEQYF.

The table lists this clonotype with many counts. CDR3 in DNA: TGTGCCAGCACTCTGGGGGAAAGCTACGAGCAGTACTTC. Translating it yields CASTLGESYEQYF. J is TRBJ2-7 and V is TRBV6-1, with D perhaps being TRBD1 or TRBD2 (5 bases each). V was pared by 7 bases and J by 3 bases, with 13 bases between. Germline loops: CDR1 MNHNS, CDR2 SASEGT. This CDR3 has 13 residues.

This clonotype was counted at least ten times. The chain is built from TRBV11-2 and TRBJ1-2; no clear D gene. Trimming left V 4 bases short and J 3 bases short, with 15 bases between. CDR3 length equals 15 residues. CDR1 SGHAT and CDR2 FQNNGV come from the germline V gene. CDR3: CASSSTEGYHYGYTF. The CDR3 DNA follows: TGTGCCAGCAGCTCGACGGAAGGGTACCACTATGGCTACACCTTC.

The rearrangement uses TRBV2 and TRBJ2-4; tentatively, D is TRBD2 (5 bases). Germline CDR1 reads SNHLY; CDR2 reads FYNNEI. V lost 5 bases and J lost 1, with 18 bases in between. The CDR3 runs to 17 residues. The CDR3 spells CASSRVLSGAAKNIQYF. As DNA, the CDR3 is TGTGCCAGCAGTCGAGTTCTGAGCGGAGCGGCCAAAAACATTCAGTACTTC.

The table lists this clonotype with a few counts. The rearrangement links TRBV6-1 to TRBJ2-3; TRBD2 matches at 8 bases. The CDR3 runs to 14 residues. Trimming removed 4 bases from V and 12 bases from J; junction bases left unmatched: 12. The germline CDR1 and CDR2 sequences are MNHNS and SASEGT. The CDR3 DNA is TGTGCCAGCAGTGCGGTGAGCGGGGGCGTATCCCAGTATTTT. Its protein product is CASSAVSGGVSQYF.

This chain uses TRBV15 with TRBJ2-3, with D possibly TRBD1 on 5 matching bases. CDR3 length: 13 residues. V lost 1 base, J lost 4 bases, and 6 bases lay in between. From germline, CDR1 is LNHNV and CDR2 YYDKDF (reference sequence). The CDR3 region has the DNA TGTGCCACCAGCAGAGTCAGGGCAGATACGCAGTATTTT. Translating gives CATSRVRADTQYF.

In this sample, this clonotype turned up many times. The rearrangement uses TRBV18 and TRBJ1-2, with D perhaps matching TRBD1 (6 bases). The CDR3 spans 15 residues. Trimming shortened V by 2 bases and J by 3 bases, and 13 bases separated the two germline ends. The V gene's germline CDR1 is KGHSH and CDR2 LQKENI. DNA of the CDR3: TGTGCCAGCTCACCAGAAGGAAGGACAGACTATGGCTACACCTTC. This codes for CASSPEGRTDYGYTF.

This clonotype was found many times. The rearrangement uses TRBV5-4 and TRBJ2-3, with 9 positions matching TRBD1. Trimming cost V 2 bases and J 5 bases; bases outside gene matches: 9. The germline gives CDR1 SGHNT, CDR2 YYREEE (reference sequence). CDR3 size: 16 residues. This CDR3 reads CASSFYPGQGGDTQYF. In nucleotides, the CDR3 is TGTGCCAGCAGCTTCTATCCGGGACAGGGTGGAGATACGCAGTATTTT.

In its sample, this clonotype is medium-sized. The chain links TRBV27 to TRBJ2-7; possible D gene TRBD2, 5 bases. CDR1 and CDR2 from the germline V gene are MNHEY and SMNVEV (reference sequence). The V and J ends lost 2 bases and 6 bases respectively, with 11 bases between them. The CDR3 covers 13 residues. The CDR3 protein is CASSLRLAGEQYF. The CDR3 DNA reads as TGTGCCAGCAGTTTAAGGTTGGCGGGCGAGCAGTACTTC.

This chain connects TRBV11-2 to TRBJ2-7, with D possibly TRBD1 on 6 matching bases. Between the trimmed V and J ends, which lost 0 bases and 3 bases, there was a span of 18 bases. The V gene's germline CDR1 is SGHAT and CDR2 FQNNGV. The CDR3 is 17 residues long. Here the CDR3 DNA reads TGTGCCAGCAGCTTAGATCCGACAGGCTCGAGGTACTACGAGCAGTACTTC. Encoded protein: CASSLDPTGSRYYEQYF.

This clonotype has at least ten counts. The chain employs TRBV7-2 and TRBJ2-5, with unresolved D. Trimming pared 4 bases from V and 1 base from J, leaving 7 bases between. CDR3 length: 13 amino acids. Germline CDR1 and CDR2: SGHTA and FQGNSA. The CDR3 loop reads CASSSGRQETQYF. CDR3 nucleotide sequence: TGTGCCAGCAGCTCCGGGCGCCAAGAGACCCAGTACTTC.

This clonotype was seen a few times. This chain uses TRBV4-1 with TRBJ2-4, with 9 positions matching TRBD2. The length of the CDR3 is 16 residues. Germline CDR1 reads MGHRA; CDR2 reads YSYEKL. The junction had 7 bases not matched to a gene; V was cut back by 4 bases and J by 3 bases. This CDR3 reads CASSPLLAGHKNIQYF. The CDR3 DNA reads TGCGCCAGCAGCCCCCTCCTAGCGGGACACAAAAACATTCAGTACTTC.

This clonotype has at least ten counts. The chain uses TRBV6-1 and TRBJ1-1; D gene unclear. Germline values: CDR1 MNHNS, CDR2 SASEGT. V was pared by 7 bases and J by 2 bases, with 11 bases between. The CDR3 totals 13 residues. Here the CDR3 DNA reads TGTGCCAGCACCGACGCGGCTAACACTGAAGCTTTCTTT. Amino acids: CASTDAANTEAFF.

This clonotype was counted a few times. J is TRBJ2-7 and V is TRBV20-1, with TRBD1 identical over 7 bases. Germline V gene data show CDR1 as DFQATT and CDR2 as SNEGSKA (reference sequence). There are 14 residues in the CDR3. With 4 bases clipped from V and 3 bases from J, the junction kept 9 bases outside the gene matches. CDR3 protein: CSAKGDRADYEQYF. The CDR3 nucleotides read TGCAGTGCTAAGGGCGACAGGGCCGACTACGAGCAGTACTTC.

This clonotype was counted between two and nine times. This rearrangement joins TRBV5-8 to TRBJ2-3, with D perhaps matching TRBD1 or TRBD2 (7 bases each). The CDR3 length is 14 residues. The germline gives CDR1 SGHTS, CDR2 YDEGEE. The V end lost 10 bases, the J end lost 3 bases, and 18 bases lay between the germline ends. CDR3 nucleotide sequence: TGTGCCCCTGGAGGGAGGGGGCTGACAGATACGCAGTATTTT. As protein: CAPGGRGLTDTQYF.

A few counts support this clonotype. The V call is TRBV5-6, the J call TRBJ1-5; perhaps TRBD1 as D (5 bases). Germline CDR1 is SGHDT and CDR2 is YYEEEE. This CDR3 contains 14 residues. The germline V and J ends were trimmed by 0 bases and 3 bases, with 7 bases remaining between them. For the CDR3, the DNA is TGTGCCAGCAGCTTGGGACAGTTCAATCAGCCCCAGCATTTT. Protein sequence: CASSLGQFNQPQHF.

This clonotype has ten or more counts. This chain joins TRBV20-1 and TRBJ1-2; 7 bases align to TRBD1. The CDR3 covers 15 residues. The V gene's germline CDR1 is DFQATT and CDR2 SNEGSKA (reference sequence). The V segment lost 4 bases and the J segment 4 bases; nucleotides outside the gene matches: 12. The CDR3: CSAIIDRAQIYGYTF. The DNA for the CDR3 is TGCAGTGCTATCATTGACAGGGCCCAGATCTATGGCTACACCTTC.

This clonotype was counted only a few times. The chain combines TRBV20-1 with TRBJ1-5; D possibly corresponds to TRBD1 (5 bases). This CDR3 has 14 residues. V dropped 0 bases and J dropped 5 bases, with 11 bases sitting between them. CDR1 and CDR2 (germline): DFQATT, SNEGSKA (reference sequence). Written as DNA, the CDR3 is TGCAGTGCTAGAGATGGGGGGGTCGATCAGCCCCAGCATTTT. It encodes CSARDGGVDQPQHF.

Worth noting for this clonotype: Germline and junction disagree at one end, which may indicate a read error. V gene TRBV18 combines with J gene TRBJ1-4; 9 nucleotides line up with TRBD1. Germline V gives CDR1 KGHSH, CDR2 LQKENI. There are 13 residues in the CDR3. CDR3 bases: TGTGCCAGCCCACCGGACAGGGGTGAAAAACTGTTTTTT. Translated: CASPPDRGEKLFF.